Presented here are 13 T cell receptor beta chains from one specimen sequenced in a study of T cell changes during pregnancy in multiple sclerosis. Sequencing was performed with immunoSEQ multiplex PCR; in TCRdb, only in-frame clones are kept and a portion is missing. In the table there are 56,000 or so clones, over 80% of which are singletons. The sequencing used CD4+ T cells from peripheral blood mononuclear cells, collected in the third trimester of pregnancy. The receptors were gathered from a female donor with multiple sclerosis, enrolled in a pregnancy study.

The chain uses TRBV15 and TRBJ2-3; D perhaps matches TRBD1 (6 bases). Germline V gene sequence: CDR1 LNHNV, CDR2 YYDKDF (reference sequence). The CDR3 sequence is 13 residues long. V was shortened by 8 bases and J by 7 bases, with 16 bases between the two germline ends. The CDR3 protein is CATAHRAVYTQYF. CDR3 DNA: TGTGCCACCGCCCACAGGGCGGTTTATACGCAGTATTTT.

V usage is TRBV6-1 and J usage is TRBJ2-4; maybe TRBD1 (6 bases). The CDR3 loop spans 14 amino acids. The germline CDR1 and CDR2 sequences are MNHNS and SASEGT. Trimming removed 7 bases from V and 0 bases from J, with 10 bases in between. The CDR3 is CASNRAIAKNIQYF. DNA for the CDR3: TGTGCCAGCAACAGGGCCATAGCCAAAAACATTCAGTACTTC.

This chain uses TRBV28 with TRBJ2-2; D ambiguous. Germline V gene data show CDR1 as MDHEN and CDR2 as SYDVKM. Trimming pared 5 bases from V and 13 bases from J, leaving 11 bases between. This CDR3 spans 11 amino acids. The CDR3 DNA reads as TGTGCCAGCAGTGCCCGAAGGAGGCTGTTTTTT. Amino acids: CASSARRRLFF.

V gene TRBV7-3 combines with J gene TRBJ2-3; D gene unclear. V lost 7 bases and J lost 1, with 12 bases in between. The CDR3 spans 14 residues. Germline V CDR1 and CDR2: SGHTA, FQGTGA. CDR3: CASTNPGGTDTQYF. The CDR3 coding sequence is TGTGCCAGCACCAACCCCGGAGGCACAGATACGCAGTATTTT.

CDR3 in DNA: TGTGCCAGCAGCTCTAGGGGATTGAACACCGGGGAGCTGTTTTTT. It specifies CASSSRGLNTGELFF. The chain combines TRBV11-3 with TRBJ2-2, with D possibly being TRBD1 (5 bases). Germline V CDR1 and CDR2: SGHNT, YENEEA. The CDR3 spans 15 residues. Trimming left V 4 bases short and J 1 base short, with 10 bases between.

The chain joins TRBV5-1 to TRBJ2-7, with TRBD2 matching 11 bases. Germline V gene data show CDR1 as SGHRS and CDR2 as YFSETQ. The CDR3 sequence is 15 residues long. Trimming at V came to 3 bases and at J to 2 bases, leaving 4 bases not matched to a gene. In DNA, the CDR3 is TGCGCCAGCAGCTGGGGGACTAGCGGTACCTACGAGCAGTACTTC. Amino acid sequence: CASSWGTSGTYEQYF. The full variable domain, rest sourced from reference TRBV5-1 and TRBJ2-7, is KAGVTQTPRYLIKTRGQQVTLSCSPISGHRSVSWYQQTPGQGLQFLFEYFSETQRNKGNFPGRFSGRQFSNSRSEMNVSTLELGDSALYLCASSWGTSGTYEQYFGPGTRLTVT.

The chain recombines TRBV7-2 with TRBJ2-7; TRBD2 matches at 12 bases. This CDR3 comprises 19 residues. The trim removed 0 bases at V and 2 bases at J, leaving 11 bases unmatched. The germline V gene has CDR1 SGHTA and CDR2 FQGNSA. The CDR3 DNA is TGTGCCAGCAGCTTAGCGTCGACTAGCGGGAGTACACGTCCCTACGAGCAGTACTTC. Translating it yields CASSLASTSGSTRPYEQYF.

The chain carries TRBV25-1 and TRBJ2-7; D gene uncertain. V was pared by 4 bases and J by 6 bases, with 7 bases between. The CDR3 has 11 residues. The germline gives CDR1 MGHDK, CDR2 SYGVNS. CDR3 bases: TGTGCCAGCAGTGGGGTAGCCGAGCAGTACTTC. Residues: CASSGVAEQYF.

The chain carries TRBV28 and TRBJ2-5; TRBD2 matches at 9 bases. From germline, CDR1 is MDHEN and CDR2 SYDVKM. The V gene end was trimmed by 6 bases and the J gene end by 5 bases; junction bases not matched to a gene: 13. The length of the CDR3 is 16 residues. The CDR3 DNA reads TGTGCCAGCAGCCCCGTAGCGGGAGTGGGGATGGAGACCCAGTACTTC. This sequence encodes CASSPVAGVGMETQYF.

The genes are TRBV28 and TRBJ2-7; 7 bases match TRBD1. The CDR3 consists of 14 residues. Trimming cost V 6 bases and J 1 base; bases outside gene matches: 6. CDR1 is MDHEN, CDR2 SYDVKM, per germline. In DNA form, the CDR3 reads TGTGCCAGCAGACCCGGGACAGTGTCCTACGAGCAGTACTTC. Its protein is CASRPGTVSYEQYF. The whole variable domain, filled in from reference TRBV28 and TRBJ2-7, reads DVKVTQSSRYLVKRTGEKVFLECVQDMDHENMFWYRQDPGLGLRLIYFSYDVKMKEKGDIPEGYSVSREKKERFSLILESASTNQTSMYLCASRPGTVSYEQYFGPGTRLTVT.

The chain is built from TRBV5-1 and TRBJ2-1; 10 bases are shared with TRBD2. The CDR3 runs to 16 residues. Germline CDR1 SGHRS, CDR2 YFSETQ. J was trimmed by 5 bases and V by 1 base; bases with no gene match: 6. The DNA for the CDR3 is TGCGCCAGCAGCTTGACTATAGCGGGAGGAAACAATGAGCAGTTCTTC. Its translation is CASSLTIAGGNNEQFF.

The rearrangement joins TRBV14 to TRBJ2-1; D is possibly TRBD1 (5 bases). Trimming took 4 bases from V and 6 from J, leaving 13 bases between them. This CDR3 is 14 amino acids long. Germline V CDR1 and CDR2: SGHDN, FVKESK. CDR3 residues: CASSRRVGSNEQFF. In DNA form, the CDR3 reads TGTGCCAGCAGCCGCAGGGTTGGGTCCAATGAGCAGTTCTTC.

The chain has TRBV5-1 and TRBJ2-5; 7 bases map to TRBD1. This CDR3 has 16 amino acids. V lost 3 bases to trimming and J lost 2 bases; unmatched junction nucleotides: 10. Germline CDR1 and CDR2: SGHRS and YFSETQ. DNA of the CDR3: TGCGCCAGCAGCTGGAGACCGGGACAGACTCAAGAGACCCAGTACTTC. It is translated as CASSWRPGQTQETQYF.